These 7 T cell receptor beta chains were sequenced from one sample in a study of lymphopenia after photon versus proton radiotherapy. Using immunoSEQ multiplex PCR, the repertoire was profiled, and TCRdb retains in-frame clones only, with some absent. The table includes around 30,000 clones, 84% detected once. The starting material was peripheral blood, obtained from a patient treated with proton-based radiotherapy. Receptors were obtained from a woman aged 65 to 85 with pancreatic cancer.

This sequence joins TRBV27 and TRBJ2-7; 10 bases are shared with TRBD2. The CDR3 contains 16 residues. With V trimmed by 6 bases and J by 4 bases, 12 bases remained unmatched. CDR1 and CDR2 (germline): MNHEY, SMNVEV (reference sequence). The CDR3 region is CASSFLLTSGKYEQYF. The DNA of the CDR3 is TGTGCCAGCAGCTTCCTCTTAACTAGCGGGAAGTACGAGCAGTACTTC.

This clone is medium-sized in the sample. This chain links TRBV7-3 with TRBJ2-6; unclear D gene. This CDR3 comprises 15 residues. V was pared by 5 bases and J by 0 bases, with 8 bases between. The germline V gene encodes CDR1 SGHTA and CDR2 FQGTGA. The CDR3 sequence is CASSLGASGANVLTF. The CDR3 DNA reads as TGTGCCAGCAGCCTGGGTGCCTCTGGGGCCAACGTCCTGACTTTC.

A single count supports this clone. This CDR3 is CASGRVETQYF. CDR3 in DNA: TGTGCCAGCGGGAGAGTAGAGACCCAGTACTTC. The V call is TRBV7-9, the J call TRBJ2-5; D might be TRBD2 (5 bases). With 8 bases removed from V and 4 bases from J, the gap between germline ends came to 8 bases. CDR1 and CDR2 from the germline V gene are SEHNR and FQNEAQ (reference sequence). This CDR3 is 11 amino acids long.

This clone was counted between two and nine times. The rearrangement joins TRBV19 to TRBJ2-2, with 7 bases matching TRBD1. CDR1 is LNHDA and CDR2 is SQIVND in the germline V gene (reference sequence). This CDR3 has 15 amino acids. J gave up 1 base and V 6 bases, and 5 bases lay outside the gene matches. The DNA of the CDR3 is TGTGCCAGTAGACGGACAGGCGAGAACACCGGGGAGCTGTTTTTT. The encoded protein is CASRRTGENTGELFF.

V gene TRBV19 combines with J gene TRBJ2-6; D gene ambiguous. This CDR3 is built from 19 residues. CDR1 is LNHDA, CDR2 SQIVND, per germline (reference sequence). Deletions cut 5 bases from V and 0 bases from J, with 20 bases between. The CDR3 here is CASSPESAGYRSGANVLTF. The CDR3 nucleotides are TGTGCCAGTAGTCCTGAATCGGCAGGTTACCGCTCTGGGGCCAACGTCCTGACTTTC. The variable domain in full, with the rest retrieved from reference TRBV19 and TRBJ2-6, is DGGITQSPKYLFRKEGQNVTLSCEQNLNHDAMYWYRQDPGQGLRLIYYSQIVNDFQKGDIAEGYSVSREKKESFPLTVTSAQKNPTAFYLCASSPESAGYRSGANVLTFGAGSRLTVL.

The V gene is TRBV6-5, the J gene TRBJ2-7; the match to TRBD1 covers 10 bases. The CDR3 length is 14 residues. The germline V gene encodes CDR1 MNHEY and CDR2 SVGAGI. V dropped 2 bases and J dropped 6; count of bases not matched to a gene: 4. The CDR3 DNA reads as TGTGCCAGCAGTTACGGGGGGACAGGGGTCGAGCAGTACTTC. This codes for CASSYGGTGVEQYF.

The gene calls are TRBV12-5 and TRBJ1-1; a possible D gene is TRBD1 (5 bases). Germline lookup yields CDR1 LGHNT and CDR2 FRNRAP. V lost 7 bases and J 1 base, leaving 10 bases between the germline ends. CDR3 size: 13 residues. The CDR3 region has the DNA TGTGCTAGTGTCGAGAGGGGGAACACTGAAGCTTTCTTT. Its translation: CASVERGNTEAFF.